This TCR beta chain was obtained from a study of shared clonotypes between healthy human individuals. For this clone: What it binds is not known.

Study-level points and caveats: When compared with the clonotypes that were shared by all four sorted-subset donors, the non-shared clonotypes turned out to have lower generation probabilities.

Produced via immunoSEQ multiplex PCR; TCRdb's table is partial and in-frame only. The table includes approximately 2.5 million clones, approximately 93% detected once. This clonotype was sampled from a man aged 18 to 30 in good health. Some clones in this sample may be carry-over from other donors' samples. Specimen: naive CD4+ T cells from PBMCs. Subset defined: CD45RA+ positively selected.

CDR3 region: CASSRGRANEQFF. The CDR3 DNA reads as TGTGCCAGCAGCCGGGGGAGGGCAAATGAGCAGTTCTTC. The chain is built from TRBV5-6 and TRBJ2-1; TRBD2 matches 7 bases. The CDR3 covers 13 residues. Per germline, CDR1 SGHDT and CDR2 YYEEEE. The V gene end was trimmed by 4 bases and the J gene end by 7 bases; junction bases not matched to a gene: 5.